Presented here are 32 T cell receptor beta chains from one specimen sequenced in a study of patients and donors after allogeneic stem cell transplantation. TCRdb reanalysed the RT-PCR reads using MiXCR and keeps one entry per CDR3 protein. Of 17,000 or so distinct CDR3 sequences in the sample, under 35% were seen once. Input material: blood, either unsorted or a sorted T cell fraction (not recorded which). Every receptor here comes from a human donor who was either an allogeneic HSCT recipient or a stem cell or donor lymphocyte infusion donor (not recorded which). It is not recorded whose cells these are; they may come from a transplant donor.

This clonotype is judged medium-sized. The chain recombines TRBV18 with TRBJ1-1; D is unresolved. The CDR3 covers 13 residues. Trimming pared 1 base from V and 6 bases from J, leaving 9 bases between. The germline gives CDR1 KGHSH, CDR2 LQKENI. CDR3 in DNA: TGTGCCAGCTCACCACAGGGAGGGTCTGAAGCTTTCTTT. This codes for CASSPQGGSEAFF.

The genes are TRBV28 and TRBJ2-2; D gene unclear. V was trimmed by 7 bases and J by 5 bases, leaving 11 bases between them. The CDR3 has 13 residues. CDR1 is MDHEN and CDR2 is SYDVKM in the germline V gene. DNA for the CDR3: TGTGCCAGCATGTCTAGTGTTACCGGGGAGCTGTTTTTT. It specifies CASMSSVTGELFF.

This sequence joins TRBV4-3 and TRBJ2-7, with 8 bases lining up with TRBD1. The V and J ends lost 4 bases and 2 bases, in that order; junction bases with no gene match: 7. This CDR3 is 15 amino acids long. Germline V lookup: CDR1 LGHNA, CDR2 YSLEER. CDR3 in amino acids: CASSPETGVPYEQYF. CDR3 coding DNA: TGCGCCAGCAGCCCCGAGACAGGGGTACCCTACGAGCAGTACTTC.

This clonotype was recorded many times. The chain recombines TRBV11-2 with TRBJ1-1; no reliable D call. This CDR3 contains 13 residues. Germline V gene data show CDR1 as SGHAT and CDR2 as FQNNGV. Trimming shortened V by 1 base and J by 1 base, and 4 bases separated the two germline ends. CDR3 sequence: CASSLVSNTEAFF. DNA of the CDR3: TGTGCCAGCAGCTTAGTTTCGAACACTGAAGCTTTCTTT.

This clonotype was seen a few times. J is TRBJ1-5 and V is TRBV28; D unresolved. CDR1 and CDR2 (germline): MDHEN, SYDVKM. The V end was cut by 2 bases, the J end by 4 bases, with 12 bases between. The CDR3 loop spans 15 amino acids. The CDR3 spells CASSLSLRRNQPQHF. The CDR3, as DNA: TGTGCCAGCAGTTTAAGTTTGCGTAGGAATCAGCCCCAGCATTTT. Full variable domain (missing parts from reference TRBV28 and TRBJ1-5): DVKVTQSSRYLVKRTGEKVFLECVQDMDHENMFWYRQDPGLGLRLIYFSYDVKMKEKGDIPEGYSVSREKKERFSLILESASTNQTSMYLCASSLSLRRNQPQHFGDGTRLSIL.

This chain links TRBV4-1 with TRBJ2-1, with D unclear. CDR1 is MGHRA, CDR2 YSYEKL, per germline. The CDR3 spans 14 residues. The V and J ends lost 0 bases and 4 bases respectively, with 7 bases between them. This CDR3 is CASSQDGKYNEQFF. In DNA form, the CDR3 reads TGCGCCAGCAGCCAAGACGGTAAATACAATGAGCAGTTCTTC.

The sample holds many counts of this clonotype. The V and J genes are TRBV5-1 and TRBJ1-2; 9 bases fit TRBD1. Germline-derived CDR1 and CDR2 are SGHRS and YFSETQ. The CDR3 extends over 13 amino acids. V dropped 4 bases and J dropped 4; count of bases not matched to a gene: 2. CDR3 sequence reads: CASSRDRAYGYTF. The CDR3 DNA reads TGCGCCAGCAGCAGGGACAGGGCCTATGGCTACACCTTC.

The chain recombines TRBV28 with TRBJ1-4; perhaps TRBD1 as D (6 bases). V was cut by 5 bases and J by 7 bases, with 17 bases left in between. The CDR3 runs to 15 residues. The germline CDR1 and CDR2 sequences are MDHEN and SYDVKM. The CDR3 sequence is CASSPQPGVGEKLFF. As DNA, the CDR3 is TGTGCCAGCAGTCCCCAGCCAGGGGTCGGTGAAAAACTGTTTTTT. Drawing the rest from reference TRBV28 and TRBJ1-4, the complete variable domain is DVKVTQSSRYLVKRTGEKVFLECVQDMDHENMFWYRQDPGLGLRLIYFSYDVKMKEKGDIPEGYSVSREKKERFSLILESASTNQTSMYLCASSPQPGVGEKLFFGSGTQLSVL.

This chain uses TRBV6-5 with TRBJ1-1; D is unclear. The CDR3 loop spans 16 amino acids. Germline lookup yields CDR1 MNHEY and CDR2 SVGAGI. The V end lost 2 bases, the J end lost 1 base, and 14 bases lay between the germline ends. The CDR3 sequence is CASSYAIVGKNTEAFF. CDR3 nucleotides: TGTGCCAGCAGTTACGCCATTGTGGGGAAGAACACTGAAGCTTTCTTT.

This clonotype has only a few counts. The chain's CDR3 is CASSIQGLGGEKLFF. Here the CDR3 DNA reads TGTGCCAGCAGCATACAGGGATTAGGGGGTGAAAAACTGTTTTTT. The chain carries TRBV28 and TRBJ1-4; the D gene is possibly TRBD1 (6 bases). This CDR3 spans 15 amino acids. Trimming pared 6 bases from V and 7 bases from J, leaving 18 bases between. Germline CDR1 and CDR2: MDHEN and SYDVKM. The entire variable domain, with the rest obtained from reference TRBV28 and TRBJ1-4, is as follows: DVKVTQSSRYLVKRTGEKVFLECVQDMDHENMFWYRQDPGLGLRLIYFSYDVKMKEKGDIPEGYSVSREKKERFSLILESASTNQTSMYLCASSIQGLGGEKLFFGSGTQLSVL.

This chain links TRBV5-1 with TRBJ1-1; D gene unclear. The CDR3 is 12 residues long. Trimming pared 7 bases from V and 3 bases from J, leaving 10 bases between. Germline CDR1 reads SGHRS; CDR2 reads YFSETQ. The CDR3 protein is CASRTQDTEAFF. The CDR3 bases are TGCGCCAGCCGGACCCAGGACACTGAAGCTTTCTTT.

In this sample, this clonotype is medium-sized (0.01 to 0.1%). CDR3 in DNA: TGTGCCATCAGGAACACTGTAGATCAGCCCCAGCATTTT. It is translated as CAIRNTVDQPQHF. This chain connects TRBV10-3 to TRBJ1-5; the D is unclear. The ends were cut back, 6 bases at V and 5 bases at J, with 11 bases in the middle. The CDR3 has 13 residues. From germline, CDR1 is ENHRY and CDR2 SYGVKD.

Only a few counts were recorded for this clonotype. This chain joins TRBV20-1 and TRBJ1-4; TRBD1 aligns across 7 bases. The germline V gene has CDR1 DFQATT and CDR2 SNEGSKA (reference sequence). The ends lost 6 bases at V and 7 bases at J; junction bases unmatched: 14. This CDR3 contains 15 residues. The CDR3 DNA sequence: TGCAGTGCCCCCGGGAGGGGGCGTGAAGGTGAAAAACTGTTTTTT. Protein product: CSAPGRGREGEKLFF.

The chain is built from TRBV5-1 and TRBJ1-3; 7 nucleotides agree with TRBD1. V trimming: 4 bases; J trimming: 4 bases; junction bases outside the gene matches: 5. Germline CDR1 is SGHRS and CDR2 is YFSETQ. This CDR3 spans 14 amino acids. CDR3 bases: TGCGCCAGCAGCCCCGGGACAGACGGAAACACCATATATTTT. This codes for CASSPGTDGNTIYF.

The rearrangement joins TRBV28 to TRBJ1-5; 7 bases line up with TRBD1. In germline, CDR1 is MDHEN, CDR2 SYDVKM. J gave up 5 bases and V 10 bases, and 14 bases lay outside the gene matches. The CDR3 is 15 amino acids. The CDR3 here is CATYAAGGPYQPQHF. CDR3 nucleotide sequence: TGTGCCACCTACGCGGCAGGGGGGCCTTATCAGCCCCAGCATTTT.

The rearrangement joins TRBV12-3 or TRBV12-4 to TRBJ1-1, with 7 bases matching TRBD1. The CDR3 loop spans 17 amino acids. V gave up 3 bases and J gave up 8 bases; unmatched junction bases: 18. The CDR3 is CASSFVMSGQILSEAFF. In DNA form, the CDR3 reads TGTGCCAGCAGTTTTGTTATGTCGGGACAGATCCTTTCCGAAGCTTTCTTT.

The V and J genes are TRBV5-1 and TRBJ1-1, with a tentative D call TRBD1 (5 bases). Trimming shortened V by 4 bases and J by 4 bases, and 20 bases separated the two germline ends. CDR1 SGHRS and CDR2 YFSETQ come from the germline V gene. The CDR3 is 16 amino acids. The CDR3 DNA is TGCGCCAGCAGCCTTTACCCGGGGACCAAAGGCACTGAAGCTTTCTTT. Its protein product is CASSLYPGTKGTEAFF.

The rearrangement joins TRBV10-3 to TRBJ1-4; no clear D gene. CDR3 length: 14 residues. The germline gives CDR1 ENHRY, CDR2 SYGVKD. V lost 6 bases, J lost 0 bases, and 8 bases lay in between. CDR3 nucleotide sequence: TGTGCCATCAGACCCGACACAACTAATGAAAAACTGTTTTTT. It is translated as CAIRPDTTNEKLFF.

This clonotype turned up a few times. The J gene is TRBJ2-7, the V gene TRBV12-3 or TRBV12-4; no reliable D call. The CDR3 length is 12 residues. Trimming stripped 6 bases from V and 7 bases from J, with 13 bases between. CDR3 protein: CASSQTRAEQYF. In nucleotides, the CDR3 is TGTGCCAGCAGCCAAACCCGGGCAGAGCAGTACTTC.

J is TRBJ1-1 and V is TRBV10-3; 7 bases line up with TRBD1. The CDR3 covers 16 residues. Germline loops: CDR1 ENHRY, CDR2 SYGVKD. After removal of 10 bases from V and 1 base from J, the junction contained 15 bases not matched to a gene. In nucleotides, the CDR3 is TGTGCCACCTCCCCCAGATCGACAGGGACGAACACTGAAGCTTTCTTT. Encoded protein: CATSPRSTGTNTEAFF.

V and J are TRBV10-3 and TRBJ1-6; 11 bases align to TRBD1. CDR1 is ENHRY and CDR2 is SYGVKD in the germline V gene. Trimming removed 2 bases from V and 7 bases from J; junction bases left unmatched: 4. The CDR3 is made up of 16 amino acids. CDR3 nucleotides: TGTGCCATCAGTGAGAGGGACAGGGGGTTCAATTCACCCCTCCACTTT. Encoded protein: CAISERDRGFNSPLHF.

The rearrangement joins TRBV28 to TRBJ1-2, with D possibly TRBD1 on 5 matching bases. This CDR3 spans 15 amino acids. V was shortened by 2 bases and J by 2 bases, with 12 bases between the two germline ends. Germline CDR1 MDHEN, CDR2 SYDVKM. The CDR3 nucleotides read TGTGCCAGCAGTTTAGAAGGGGCCGCCAACTATGGCTACACCTTC. Translating it yields CASSLEGAANYGYTF.

This clonotype has more than one count but fewer than ten. The V and J genes are TRBV28 and TRBJ1-5, with D unclear. The length of the CDR3 is 16 residues. The germline V gene has CDR1 MDHEN and CDR2 SYDVKM. The V end lost 2 bases, the J end lost 4 bases, and 15 bases lay between the germline ends. DNA for the CDR3: TGTGCCAGCAGTTTACCGACGGCCGCAATGAATCAGCCCCAGCATTTT. This sequence encodes CASSLPTAAMNQPQHF.

The V call is TRBV4-1, the J call TRBJ1-4; a weak D match, TRBD1 (6 bases). V was cut by 1 base and J by 7 bases, with 19 bases left in between. This CDR3 is built from 17 residues. Germline CDR1 and CDR2: MGHRA and YSYEKL. The CDR3 DNA reads as TGCGCCAGCAGCCAAGTTATTCCCCGGGGGCCAGGTGAAAAACTGTTTTTT. Translation: CASSQVIPRGPGEKLFF.

The chain joins TRBV14 to TRBJ1-6; D uncertain. Trimming pared 0 bases from V and 7 bases from J, leaving 7 bases between. Germline CDR1 SGHDN, CDR2 FVKESK. This CDR3 comprises 14 residues. The CDR3 loop is CASSQELRNSPLHF. The CDR3 region has the DNA TGTGCCAGCAGCCAAGAACTGCGGAATTCACCCCTCCACTTT.

This clonotype was observed at least ten times. The chain couples TRBV4-3 to TRBJ1-1, with a weak D call TRBD1 (6 bases). The CDR3 runs 14 residues. The ends were cut back, 6 bases at V and 4 bases at J, with 15 bases in the middle. CDR1 and CDR2 from the germline V gene are LGHNA and YSLEER. As DNA, the CDR3 is TGCGCCAGCAGGCGACTTGGGGGCGGCACTGAAGCTTTCTTT. Amino acids: CASRRLGGGTEAFF.

The V gene is TRBV9, the J gene TRBJ1-5; D remains ambiguous. CDR1 SGDLS and CDR2 YYNGEE come from the germline V gene. The CDR3 loop spans 16 amino acids. Trimming took 1 base from V and 2 from J, leaving 13 bases between them. The CDR3 region has the DNA TGTGCCAGCAGCGTATTCCGGGGAGTTGGCAATCAGCCCCAGCATTTT. Protein: CASSVFRGVGNQPQHF.

This clonotype occurred a few times. The chain uses TRBV5-1 and TRBJ1-2, with a tentative D call TRBD1 (5 bases). V was shortened by 5 bases and J by 8 bases, with 16 bases between the two germline ends. The CDR3 has 13 amino acids. Germline V gene lookup returns CDR1 SGHRS and CDR2 YFSETQ. The chain's CDR3 is CASRGQEAEGYTF. For the CDR3, the DNA is TGCGCCAGCAGGGGGCAGGAAGCAGAAGGCTACACCTTC.

This clonotype occurred many times. The chain carries TRBV12-3 or TRBV12-4 and TRBJ1-6, with no clear D. The CDR3 has 14 amino acids. Trimming took off 3 bases at V and 9 bases at J, with 12 bases between the two ends. The DNA for the CDR3 is TGTGCCAGCAGTTTGAATAGGGTGGGTTCACCCCTCCACTTT. Its translation is CASSLNRVGSPLHF.

This clonotype is categorized as medium-sized. The chain uses TRBV5-1 and TRBJ1-1; D is possibly TRBD1 (6 bases). Trimming removed 1 base at V and 4 bases at J, with 14 bases between. Germline V gives CDR1 SGHRS, CDR2 YFSETQ. The CDR3 has 15 amino acids. The CDR3 loop is CASSLTGVGGTEAFF. DNA for the CDR3: TGCGCCAGCAGCTTGACGGGGGTAGGGGGCACTGAAGCTTTCTTT.

The chain has TRBV7-2 and TRBJ1-5; D gene uncertain. This CDR3 has 14 amino acids. Trimming shortened V by 1 base and J by 5 bases, and 9 bases separated the two germline ends. The germline V gene has CDR1 SGHTA and CDR2 FQGNSA. The CDR3 bases are TGTGCCAGCAGCTTAGGACCTCGCCATCAGCCCCAGCATTTT. Encoded protein: CASSLGPRHQPQHF.

This sequence joins TRBV6-5 and TRBJ1-2; no firm D call. Germline V gene sequence: CDR1 MNHEY, CDR2 SVGAGI. V was pared by 6 bases and J by 0 bases, with 11 bases between. The CDR3 has 14 amino acids. CDR3 coding DNA: TGTGCCAGCAGCGGACCTCGGTCTAACTATGGCTACACCTTC. Translated: CASSGPRSNYGYTF.